Listed here are 20 T cell receptor beta chains from one sample, sequenced in a study of a mutant IDH1 vaccine in newly diagnosed glioma. The time point here: week 35, safety follow-up. Each dose of the vaccine consisted of 300 ug of mutant IDH1 20-mer peptide, with topical imiquimod. Measured with immunoSEQ multiplex PCR; TCRdb has only the in-frame clones, and not every one. Of tens of thousands of clones in the sample, around 89% are singletons; the top ten hold 5.7%. No cognate antigen is known for these TCRs. The source was PBMCs, collected from a glioma patient whose treatment included an IDH1 peptide vaccine. These receptors were collected from a woman aged 40 to 50 with glioma.

The J gene is TRBJ2-3, the V gene TRBV7-9; D may be TRBD2 (7 bases). V was shortened by 3 bases and J by 14 bases, with 15 bases between the two germline ends. Germline V gene lookup returns CDR1 SEHNR and CDR2 FQNEAQ (reference sequence). This CDR3 is 12 amino acids long. CDR3 bases: TGTGCCAGCAGCTTGGAGGGGAGGGGGTTGTATTTT. It is translated as CASSLEGRGLYF.

J is TRBJ2-6 and V is TRBV7-9; 10 positions match TRBD1. The CDR3 spans 13 residues. V shed 1 base, J shed 19 bases, and the junction held 7 bases outside the gene matches. The germline V gene encodes CDR1 SEHNR and CDR2 FQNEAQ (reference sequence). The DNA of the CDR3 is TGTGCCAGCAGCTTAGGGGGACAGGGGTCCCCAACTTTC. It codes for CASSLGGQGSPTF.

The chain links TRBV7-9 to TRBJ1-3, with D possibly being TRBD1 (6 bases). In germline, CDR1 is SEHNR, CDR2 FQNEAQ (reference sequence). Trimming took off 5 bases at V and 1 base at J, with 12 bases between the two ends. The CDR3 is 15 residues long. Here the CDR3 DNA reads TGTGCCAGCAGCCAAGGGGGGGCATCTGGAAACACCATATATTTT. Its protein product is CASSQGGASGNTIYF.

A single count supports this clone. V usage is TRBV6-6 and J usage is TRBJ1-5; D is ambiguous. CDR1 and CDR2 (germline): MNHNY, SVGAGI (reference sequence). The CDR3 consists of 12 residues. Trimming stripped 6 bases from V and 5 bases from J, with 8 bases between. The CDR3 bases are TGTGCCAGCAGGACCCTAGATCAGCCCCAGCATTTT. This codes for CASRTLDQPQHF.

The V and J genes are TRBV5-1 and TRBJ1-3; D is unclear. V was shortened by 4 bases and J by 3 bases, with 8 bases between the two germline ends. The CDR3 totals 13 residues. Germline CDR1 and CDR2: SGHRS and YFSETQ. Written as DNA, the CDR3 is TGCGCCAGCAGCCCAGGAGGTGGAAACACCATATATTTT. Translating it yields CASSPGGGNTIYF. Full variable domain (rest looked up from reference TRBV5-1 and TRBJ1-3): KAGVTQTPRYLIKTRGQQVTLSCSPISGHRSVSWYQQTPGQGLQFLFEYFSETQRNKGNFPGRFSGRQFSNSRSEMNVSTLELGDSALYLCASSPGGGNTIYFGEGSWLTVV.

V usage is TRBV5-6 and J usage is TRBJ2-3, with 8 bases aligning to TRBD2. The CDR3 spans 18 residues. Germline-derived CDR1 and CDR2 are SGHDT and YYEEEE. After removal of 0 bases from V and 4 bases from J, the junction contained 13 bases not matched to a gene. DNA for the CDR3: TGTGCCAGCAGCTTGGCGGGTTCGTGGCGGGGGGCCTCAGATACGCAGTATTTT. Residues: CASSLAGSWRGASDTQYF.

The genes are TRBV5-1 and TRBJ1-2, with TRBD1 matching over 8 bases. CDR3 length equals 15 residues. V lost 3 bases, J lost 6 bases, and 10 bases stayed unmatched. Germline V gene sequence: CDR1 SGHRS, CDR2 YFSETQ. The CDR3 coding sequence is TGCGCCAGCAGCTCACCCGGCAGGGGGCCGGATGGCTACACCTTC. Its protein is CASSSPGRGPDGYTF.

The chain has TRBV5-6 and TRBJ2-3; TRBD2 matches at 11 bases. CDR3 size: 16 residues. V lost 4 bases and J lost 4; bases outside the gene matches: 8. CDR1 is SGHDT, CDR2 YYEEEE, per germline. CDR3: CASSQLAGGKADTQYF. The CDR3 coding sequence is TGTGCCAGCAGCCAGCTAGCGGGGGGCAAGGCAGATACGCAGTATTTT.

The chain has TRBV27 and TRBJ2-7, with D unresolved. Looked up from germline, CDR1 is MNHEY and CDR2 is SMNVEV (reference sequence). CDR3 length: 13 residues. V was shortened by 5 bases and J by 0 bases, with 8 bases between the two germline ends. This CDR3 is CASSPSSSYEQYF. For the CDR3, the DNA is TGTGCCAGCAGTCCATCTAGCTCCTACGAGCAGTACTTC.

The chain combines TRBV5-5 with TRBJ2-7; D unclear. V was trimmed by 0 bases and J by 7 bases, leaving 17 bases between them. The germline V gene encodes CDR1 SGHKS and CDR2 YYEKEE (reference sequence). The CDR3 has 15 amino acids. The CDR3 loop reads CASSLEAAQSPEQYF. The CDR3 DNA reads as TGTGCCAGCAGCTTGGAGGCAGCCCAGTCCCCTGAGCAGTACTTC.

This chain links TRBV30 with TRBJ1-1; D gene uncertain. CDR1 and CDR2 (germline): GTSNPN, SVGIG (reference sequence). There are 13 residues in the CDR3. Deletions cut 3 bases from V and 4 bases from J, with 12 bases between. The CDR3 DNA reads TGTGCCTGGAGACGGATGGGCGGCACTGAAGCTTTCTTT. Amino acid sequence: CAWRRMGGTEAFF.

The genes are TRBV19 and TRBJ2-7; no definite D call. V was pared by 4 bases and J by 2 bases, with 9 bases between. The germline gives CDR1 LNHDA, CDR2 SQIVND (reference sequence). The CDR3 covers 13 residues. CDR3 protein: CASSTPQAYEQYF. The DNA of the CDR3 is TGTGCCAGTAGTACCCCCCAAGCCTACGAGCAGTACTTC.

CDR3 sequence (DNA): TGTGCCAGCAGCCAACCCGCGGGGGGGCTCTATGGCTACACCTTC. Protein: CASSQPAGGLYGYTF. This chain joins TRBV4-2 and TRBJ1-2; maybe TRBD1 (6 bases). CDR1 and CDR2 from the germline V gene are LGHNA and YNFKEQ. V was clipped by 2 bases and J by 4 bases, with 14 bases between them. The CDR3 covers 15 residues.

V is TRBV7-9 and J is TRBJ1-5; D is possibly TRBD1 (5 bases). Germline assignment: CDR1 SEHNR and CDR2 FQNEAQ (reference sequence). V was shortened by 4 bases and J by 3 bases, with 10 bases between the two germline ends. This CDR3 is built from 14 residues. The CDR3 nucleotides are TGTGCCAGCAGCTCGCAGGGACTCAATCAGCCCCAGCATTTT. This sequence encodes CASSSQGLNQPQHF.

V usage is TRBV5-5 and J usage is TRBJ2-1, with TRBD2 identical over 9 bases. Trimming at V came to 2 bases and at J to 7 bases, leaving 7 bases not matched to a gene. Germline values: CDR1 SGHKS, CDR2 YYEKEE (reference sequence). The CDR3 is made up of 15 amino acids. The CDR3: CASSFFAGGPNEQFF. Here the CDR3 DNA reads TGTGCCAGCAGCTTTTTCGCGGGAGGGCCAAATGAGCAGTTCTTC.

The rearrangement links TRBV4-1 to TRBJ1-4, with a possible D match to TRBD1 (5 bases). Trimming took 5 bases from V and 0 from J, leaving 19 bases between them. Germline V gene data show CDR1 as MGHRA and CDR2 as YSYEKL. The CDR3 runs 18 residues. CDR3 in amino acids: CASSSTLWGLATNEKLFF. The CDR3 nucleotides read TGCGCCAGCAGCTCCACCCTATGGGGCCTTGCAACTAATGAAAAACTGTTTTTT.

The chain carries TRBV29-1 and TRBJ2-4; 7 nucleotides line up with TRBD2. This CDR3 region has 12 residues. Germline values: CDR1 SQVTM, CDR2 ANQGSEA. The junction had 10 bases not matched to a gene; V was cut back by 1 base and J by 16 bases. CDR3 amino acids: CSVEAGGGPLYF. CDR3 coding DNA: TGCAGCGTTGAAGCGGGCGGGGGTCCTCTATACTTC.

This clone appeared a single time. The chain carries TRBV29-1 and TRBJ2-1; D possibly corresponds to TRBD2 (6 bases). V was cut by 5 bases and J by 0 bases, with 14 bases left in between. The CDR3 runs 15 residues. Germline values: CDR1 SQVTM, CDR2 ANQGSEA. The CDR3 coding sequence is TGCAGCGTTAAACGGGACTTGAGCTCCTACAATGAGCAGTTCTTC. This sequence encodes CSVKRDLSSYNEQFF.

The V gene is TRBV4-1, the J gene TRBJ2-5; TRBD2 aligns across 9 bases. The CDR3 covers 16 residues. J was trimmed by 5 bases and V by 1 base; bases with no gene match: 8. The germline CDR1 and CDR2 sequences are MGHRA and YSYEKL. The CDR3 loop is CASSQGHSGGVETQYF. CDR3 coding DNA: TGCGCCAGCAGCCAAGGGCATAGCGGGGGAGTTGAGACCCAGTACTTC.

This clone was observed a single time. V gene TRBV11-2 combines with J gene TRBJ1-4; TRBD1 matches 8 bases. This CDR3 is built from 14 residues. Trimming removed 3 bases from V and 7 bases from J; junction bases left unmatched: 4. Germline CDR1 SGHAT, CDR2 FQNNGV. The CDR3 here is CASSFDRGGEKLFF. The DNA for the CDR3 is TGTGCCAGCAGCTTCGACAGGGGTGGTGAAAAACTGTTTTTT.